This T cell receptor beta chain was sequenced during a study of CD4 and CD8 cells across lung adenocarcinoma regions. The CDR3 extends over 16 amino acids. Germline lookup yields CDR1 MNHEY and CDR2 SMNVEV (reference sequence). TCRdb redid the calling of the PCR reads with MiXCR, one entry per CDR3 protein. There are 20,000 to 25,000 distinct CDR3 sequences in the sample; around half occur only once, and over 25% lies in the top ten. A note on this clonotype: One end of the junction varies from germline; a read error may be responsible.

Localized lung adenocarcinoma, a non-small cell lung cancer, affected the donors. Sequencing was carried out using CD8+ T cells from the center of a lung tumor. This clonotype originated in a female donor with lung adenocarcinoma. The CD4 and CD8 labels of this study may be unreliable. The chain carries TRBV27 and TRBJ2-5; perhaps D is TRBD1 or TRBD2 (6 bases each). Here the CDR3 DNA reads TGTGCCAGCACGGGGCACGGGGGCCGTGACCAAAAGACCCAGTACTTC. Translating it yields CASTGHGGRDQKTQYF.